These 25 T cell receptor beta chains were sequenced from one sample in a study of beta chain features in type 1 diabetes listed by TCRdb under 2018. What the work shows at the level of the full study, not this receptor alone: A moderate but significant shortening of TCRB CDR3 length was observed in type 1 diabetes patients in all four CD4+ subsets.

Libraries were constructed by the immunoSEQ multiplex PCR assay. The entire amount of isolated RNA was reverse transcribed using the High Capacity cDNA Reverse Transcription Kit, so the sequenced TCRB transcripts were expressed ones. The clones in this table, taken by TCRdb from immuneACCESS, are in-frame only. Not every clone is retained; where verified, under half of the shortfall comes from an unresolved V gene, and the cause of the rest is unknown. This sample comprises 300,000 to 350,000 clones, 9.3% of them detected only once. The top ten hold 0.9% to 1.1% of the sample. These TCRs' antigens remain unknown. The sequencing sample was made of central memory CD4+ T cells from blood. These receptors were collected from a man aged 25 to 40 with type 1 diabetes.

This chain joins TRBV10-3 and TRBJ2-3, with D perhaps matching TRBD1 (6 bases). Germline V gene data show CDR1 as ENHRY and CDR2 as SYGVKD. With 6 bases removed from V and 6 bases from J, the gap between germline ends came to 13 bases. The CDR3 has 13 amino acids. The CDR3 reads CAIRDNRADTQYF. CDR3 nucleotide sequence: TGTGCCATCAGGGATAACAGGGCCGATACGCAGTATTTT.

Only a few counts were recorded for this clone. The rearrangement joins TRBV7-2 to TRBJ2-1; maybe TRBD2 (6 bases). From germline, CDR1 is SGHTA and CDR2 FQGNSA. V was clipped by 3 bases and J by 10 bases, with 13 bases between them. The CDR3 is 13 amino acids. CDR3 sequence reads: CASSLNLAIEQFF. The CDR3 region has the DNA TGTGCCAGCAGCTTGAATCTAGCGATAGAGCAGTTCTTC. Variable domain in full (rest from reference TRBV7-2 and TRBJ2-1): GAGVSQSPSNKVTEKGKDVELRCDPISGHTALYWYRQSLGQGLEFLIYFQGNSAPDKSGLPSDRFSAERTGGSVSTLTIQRTQQEDSAVYLCASSLNLAIEQFFGPGTRLTVL.

Only a few counts were recorded for this clone. The chain couples TRBV18 to TRBJ2-2; 8 positions match TRBD2. Germline V gene sequence: CDR1 KGHSH, CDR2 LQKENI. Trimming cost V 3 bases and J 1 base; bases outside gene matches: 1. This CDR3 contains 15 residues. CDR3 DNA: TGTGCCAGCTCACCCCTAGCGGGGAACACCGGGGAGCTGTTTTTT. The encoded protein is CASSPLAGNTGELFF.

At least ten counts were recorded for this clone. This rearrangement joins TRBV2 to TRBJ2-2; D gene ambiguous. With 6 bases removed from V and 1 base from J, the gap between germline ends came to 6 bases. CDR1 and CDR2 from the germline V gene are SNHLY and FYNNEI. The CDR3 spans 13 residues. The CDR3 sequence is CASSQQNTGELFF. The CDR3 DNA is TGTGCCAGCAGCCAACAGAACACCGGGGAGCTGTTTTTT.

This clone was seen many times. This sequence joins TRBV28 and TRBJ2-1, with D possibly matching TRBD1 (5 bases). Germline CDR1 MDHEN, CDR2 SYDVKM. V gave up 3 bases and J gave up 7 bases, with 22 bases separating them. The CDR3 is 17 residues long. CDR3 bases: TGTGCCAGCAGTTTGAAACAGTGGGCAGGGAATCGTAATGAGCAGTTCTTC. This codes for CASSLKQWAGNRNEQFF.

This clone was seen a few times. The chain has TRBV7-9 and TRBJ2-3, with 8 positions matching TRBD1. Trimming removed 5 bases from V and 3 bases from J; junction bases left unmatched: 7. Germline V lookup: CDR1 SEHNR, CDR2 FQNEAQ (reference sequence). The CDR3 runs to 15 residues. Here the CDR3 DNA reads TGTGCCAGCAGCGCACCCGGACAGGGAACAGATACGCAGTATTTT. As protein: CASSAPGQGTDTQYF.

The V and J genes are TRBV7-9 and TRBJ1-4; tentative D call: TRBD1 (5 bases). The CDR3 runs 16 residues. The germline CDR1 and CDR2 sequences are SEHNR and FQNEAQ (reference sequence). The V end was cut by 1 base, the J end by 3 bases, with 12 bases between. The CDR3 spells CASSLGKGPANEKLFF. As DNA, the CDR3 is TGTGCCAGCAGCTTAGGGAAGGGACCGGCTAATGAAAAACTGTTTTTT.

This chain uses TRBV5-5 with TRBJ2-3, with TRBD1 matching 11 bases. Trimming removed 4 bases from V and 5 bases from J; junction bases left unmatched: 6. CDR3 length: 15 residues. Germline V lookup: CDR1 SGHKS, CDR2 YYEKEE (reference sequence). CDR3 residues: CASSRGQGARDTQYF. For the CDR3, the DNA is TGTGCCAGCAGCAGAGGACAGGGGGCCCGAGATACGCAGTATTTT. The whole variable domain, filled in from reference TRBV5-5 and TRBJ2-3, reads DAGVTQSPTHLIKTRGQQVTLRCSPISGHKSVSWYQQVLGQGPQFIFQYYEKEERGRGNFPDRFSARQFPNYSSELNVNALLLGDSALYLCASSRGQGARDTQYFGPGTRLTVL.

There are a few counts of this clone. The chain employs TRBV6-5 and TRBJ2-2, with 9 bases fitting TRBD1. Trimming took 6 bases from V and 8 from J; bases not matched to a gene: 4. CDR1 and CDR2 (germline): MNHEY, SVGAGI. The CDR3 runs 13 residues. CDR3 nucleotide sequence: TGTGCCAGCAGGGATGGGACAGGGGGGGAGCTGTTTTTT. Its translation is CASRDGTGGELFF.

This chain connects TRBV5-1 to TRBJ2-3; a weak D match, TRBD1 (5 bases). Germline CDR1 is SGHRS and CDR2 is YFSETQ. The V gene lost 1 base and the J gene lost 5 bases, with 11 bases spanning the gap. The CDR3 totals 14 residues. CDR3 sequence reads: CASSLQGTGDTQYF. CDR3 sequence (DNA): TGCGCCAGCAGCTTGCAGGGTACCGGAGATACGCAGTATTTT.

This clone was found a few times. The rearrangement joins TRBV19 to TRBJ1-5; D is undetermined. V lost 5 bases to trimming and J lost 0 bases, with 14 bases between them. Germline V gene data show CDR1 as LNHDA and CDR2 as SQIVND (reference sequence). The length of the CDR3 is 16 residues. The CDR3, as DNA: TGTGCCAGTAGTCTTGGACGGTCACATAGCAATCAGCCCCAGCATTTT. Translating it yields CASSLGRSHSNQPQHF.

Only a few counts were recorded for this clone. The sample carries other DNA sequences with the same CDR3. The CDR3 DNA reads as TGTGCCAGCTCACCGACAACCTACGAGCAGTACTTC. Residues: CASSPTTYEQYF. The chain combines TRBV18 with TRBJ2-7; D remains unclear. Trimming stripped 3 bases from V and 2 bases from J, with 5 bases between. In germline, CDR1 is KGHSH, CDR2 LQKENI. This CDR3 has 12 amino acids.

This clone was seen a few times. The chain recombines TRBV13 with TRBJ1-2; a possible D gene is TRBD1 (5 bases). The CDR3 length is 13 residues. Germline loops: CDR1 PRHDT, CDR2 FYEKMQ (reference sequence). V shed 5 bases and J shed 6 bases, with 13 bases lying between them. For the CDR3, the DNA is TGTGCCAGCAGCACAGGACACGGGGATGGCTACACCTTC. Its translation: CASSTGHGDGYTF.

V and J are TRBV2 and TRBJ2-2, with 11 bases fitting TRBD1. V lost 5 bases to trimming and J lost 7 bases; unmatched junction nucleotides: 6. This CDR3 contains 15 residues. Per germline, CDR1 SNHLY and CDR2 FYNNEI. CDR3 region: CASSLGQGADGELFF. CDR3 coding DNA: TGTGCCAGCAGTTTAGGACAGGGGGCGGACGGGGAGCTGTTTTTT.

This clone has just a few counts. V and J are TRBV28 and TRBJ1-3; D gene uncertain. Germline CDR1 MDHEN, CDR2 SYDVKM. Trimming cost V 6 bases and J 0 bases, with 9 bases left between them. The CDR3 runs 14 residues. The CDR3 loop reads CASRVQSSGNTIYF. The CDR3 region has the DNA TGTGCCAGCAGGGTACAGAGCTCTGGAAACACCATATATTTT.

This chain uses TRBV18 with TRBJ2-1, with a possible D match to TRBD2 (5 bases). The CDR3 spans 16 residues. Germline values: CDR1 KGHSH, CDR2 LQKENI. Trimming took off 3 bases at V and 8 bases at J, with 20 bases between the two ends. DNA of the CDR3: TGTGCCAGCTCACCGTTATCGGGGTCAGGTAGGGATGAGCAGTTCTTC. Protein: CASSPLSGSGRDEQFF.

This clone has at least ten counts. This chain connects TRBV5-6 to TRBJ2-2; D is tentatively TRBD1 or TRBD2 (5 bases each). The V gene lost 2 bases and the J gene lost 6 bases, with 14 bases spanning the gap. Germline V gives CDR1 SGHDT, CDR2 YYEEEE. CDR3 length: 15 residues. The CDR3 here is CASSFRDVLSGELFF. In DNA, the CDR3 is TGTGCCAGCAGCTTCCGGGACGTTTTGTCCGGGGAGCTGTTTTTT.

This clone has just a few counts. The V and J genes are TRBV6-5 and TRBJ2-7; 8 positions match TRBD2. CDR3 length: 13 residues. Germline loops: CDR1 MNHEY, CDR2 SVGAGI. V trimming: 7 bases; J trimming: 7 bases; junction bases outside the gene matches: 9. CDR3 residues: CASTLTSEREQYF. CDR3 bases: TGTGCCAGCACCCTGACTAGCGAAAGGGAGCAGTACTTC.

This clone was picked up a small number of times. V usage is TRBV5-1 and J usage is TRBJ1-1; D gene unclear. The CDR3 has 13 amino acids. Trimming cost V 4 bases and J 3 bases, with 10 bases left between them. Germline assignment: CDR1 SGHRS and CDR2 YFSETQ. This chain's CDR3 is CASSLQRDTEAFF. The DNA of the CDR3 is TGCGCCAGCAGCCTGCAGCGGGACACTGAAGCTTTCTTT.

The chain recombines TRBV15 with TRBJ2-3; tentative D call: TRBD1 (6 bases). The V end lost 8 bases, the J end lost 0 bases, and 12 bases lay between the germline ends. The CDR3 has 14 residues. Germline CDR1 is LNHNV and CDR2 is YYDKDF (reference sequence). The CDR3 protein is CATADRSSTDTQYF. For the CDR3, the DNA is TGTGCCACCGCCGACAGGTCTAGCACAGATACGCAGTATTTT. Drawing the rest from reference TRBV15 and TRBJ2-3, the complete variable domain is DAMVIQNPRYQVTQFGKPVTLSCSQTLNHNVMYWYQQKSSQAPKLLFHYYDKDFNNEADTPDNFQSRRPNTSFCFLDIRSPGLGDTAMYLCATADRSSTDTQYFGPGTRLTVL.

In this sample, this clone turned up a few times. The rearrangement joins TRBV28 to TRBJ1-2; possible D gene TRBD1, 5 bases. This CDR3 has 15 amino acids. The germline V gene encodes CDR1 MDHEN and CDR2 SYDVKM. The V gene lost 2 bases and the J gene lost 3 bases, with 13 bases spanning the gap. Written as DNA, the CDR3 is TGTGCCAGCAGTTTAGGGGGGAGCTCAGACTATGGCTACACCTTC. Amino acid sequence: CASSLGGSSDYGYTF.

A few counts support this clone. This chain links TRBV2 with TRBJ1-4; tentative D call: TRBD1 (6 bases). Trimming stripped 6 bases from V and 5 bases from J, with 13 bases between. The CDR3 spans 14 residues. Germline V gene lookup returns CDR1 SNHLY and CDR2 FYNNEI. The CDR3 region has the DNA TGTGCCAGCAGGACCGGGACACTCAATGAAAAACTGTTTTTT. Residues: CASRTGTLNEKLFF.

This clone was counted only a few times. The chain carries TRBV6-5 and TRBJ1-1; D perhaps matches TRBD1 (5 bases). Germline lookup yields CDR1 MNHEY and CDR2 SVGAGI. This CDR3 comprises 13 residues. With 2 bases removed from V and 4 bases from J, the gap between germline ends came to 8 bases. The chain's CDR3 is CASSYKGTTEAFF. The CDR3 DNA reads TGTGCCAGCAGTTACAAGGGGACCACTGAAGCTTTCTTT.

This clone was picked up a small number of times. The rearrangement links TRBV7-2 to TRBJ2-7; TRBD1 aligns across 8 bases. After removal of 5 bases from V and 0 bases from J, the junction contained 6 bases not matched to a gene. CDR3 length: 15 residues. The germline V gene has CDR1 SGHTA and CDR2 FQGNSA. CDR3 DNA: TGTGCCAGCAGCCTGGAGGACAGGGCCTCCTACGAGCAGTACTTC. As protein: CASSLEDRASYEQYF.

This clone has only a few counts. CDR3 in amino acids: CASSLKSRMFGPGELFF. The CDR3 DNA reads as TGTGCCAGCAGCTTAAAAAGCAGGATGTTTGGTCCCGGGGAGCTGTTTTTT. The rearrangement joins TRBV7-2 to TRBJ2-2; D gene unclear. The V gene's germline CDR1 is SGHTA and CDR2 FQGNSA. CDR3 length: 17 amino acids. With 2 bases removed from V and 6 bases from J, the gap between germline ends came to 19 bases.